Here is one T cell receptor beta chain with its context. The antigen is undetermined. The data derive from a study of T-cell memory formation after mild COVID-19. The study, taken as a whole, reports: A balance of CD4 and CD8 characterized clones contracting day 15 to 85, whereas later expanders leaned CD4+. Contracting clones localized mainly to CM and EM when CD4+ and mainly to EMRA when CD8+.

5'RACE with constant-segment primers built TCRalpha and TCRbeta cDNA libraries with UMIs. TCRdb re-derived calls from the 5' RACE reads in MiXCR, one entry per CDR3 protein. The sample consists of 300,000 or so distinct CDR3 sequences, around 15% of them appearing once. The J segment lost 7 bases and the V segment lost 6 bases, leaving 6 bases of the junction unmatched. The length of the CDR3 is 13 residues. CDR1 and CDR2 from the germline V gene are MNHEY and SVGEGT. This receptor was taken from a man aged 18-30 years who had mild COVID-19 (a few samples of this study predate the infection). Cell type and time point are not known. The chain uses TRBV6-2 or TRBV6-3 and TRBJ1-5; TRBD1 matches at 7 bases. Sequencing was done on a sample of PBMCs or a T cell subset sorted from them (not recorded which). In DNA, the CDR3 is TGTGCCAGCAGCAACACAGGGGTGCAGCCCCAGCATTTT. Translation: CASSNTGVQPQHF.